This T cell receptor (beta chain) was recovered during a study of response to subunit inactivated influenza vaccine. Study-wide findings and caveats: The authors proposed limited new T cell recruitment per seasonal influenza vaccination.

This clonotype was detected only a few times. Its antigen is undetermined. In TCRdb, the RT-PCR reads were re-called with MiXCR into one record per CDR3 protein. The sample shows approximately 700,000 distinct CDR3 sequences, about 15% of them seen only once. CDR1 is DFQATT and CDR2 is SNEGSKA in the germline V gene (reference sequence). The CDR3 has 15 residues. Trimming shortened V by 0 bases and J by 6 bases, and 15 bases separated the two germline ends. Sequencing used PBMCs from blood, obtained around two weeks before vaccination. The TCR originated in a man aged 50-59 years who received an inactivated influenza vaccine. J is TRBJ2-1 and V is TRBV20-1, with D perhaps matching TRBD2 (5 bases). The CDR3 loop is CSARDREWLSNEQFF. The DNA for the CDR3 is TGCAGTGCTAGAGATAGGGAGTGGCTGAGCAATGAGCAGTTCTTC.